This T cell receptor (beta chain) originates from a study of glioma-infiltrating T cells after dendritic cell vaccination. CDR3 length: 12 amino acids. The germline gives CDR1 GTSNPN, CDR2 SVGIG (reference sequence). Between the trimmed V and J ends, which lost 1 base and 9 bases, there was a span of 10 bases. The method was immunoSEQ multiplex PCR; TCRdb's version includes in-frame clones alone and lacks a portion of them. The table includes about 82,000 clones, roughly 90% detected once. The chain joins TRBV30 to TRBJ1-5, with D unclear. The specimen comprised blood, sampled before dendritic cell vaccination. The receptor was isolated from a human donor with glioblastoma. The CDR3 nucleotides read TGTGCCTGGAGTGCGGGGAATGGGCCCCAGCATTTT. Its translation is CAWSAGNGPQHF.